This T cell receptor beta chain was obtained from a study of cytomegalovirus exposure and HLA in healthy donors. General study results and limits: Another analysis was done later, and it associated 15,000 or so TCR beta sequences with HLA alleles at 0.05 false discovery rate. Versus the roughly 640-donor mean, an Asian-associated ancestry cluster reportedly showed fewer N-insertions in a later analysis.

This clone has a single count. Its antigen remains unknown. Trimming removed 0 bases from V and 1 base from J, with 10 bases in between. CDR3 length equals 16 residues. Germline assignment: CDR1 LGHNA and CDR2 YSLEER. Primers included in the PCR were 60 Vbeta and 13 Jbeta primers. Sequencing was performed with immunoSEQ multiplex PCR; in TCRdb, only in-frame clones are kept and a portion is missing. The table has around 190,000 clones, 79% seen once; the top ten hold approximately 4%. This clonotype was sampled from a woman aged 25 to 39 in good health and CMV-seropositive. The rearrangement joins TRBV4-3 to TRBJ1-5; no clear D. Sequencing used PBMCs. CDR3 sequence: CASSQDLGVSNQPQHF. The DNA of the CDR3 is TGCGCCAGCAGCCAAGATCTCGGGGTAAGCAATCAGCCCCAGCATTTT.